Here is one T cell receptor (delta chain) with its context. This clone came up once. The antigen this receptor binds is unknown. Base qualities are not recorded, but no much larger clone differs from it by a single base. A solitary read yields weak support. Distinct nucleotide sequences in the sample also encode this CDR3. The data were taken from a study of Vδ1+ human thymocytes (dated by TCRdb to between 2017 and 2018). General notes on the study: mRNA-level TRG and TRD CDR3 repertoires of highly purified Vdelta1+ thymocytes from young children were characterised as a data resource. The multiplex-based CDR3 amplicon strategy had previously been validated against 5'RACE-based CDR3 amplicon generation methods. The full study reports these points: Many TRG clonotypes were shared between donors (up to about 6.9x10^3), whereas TRD repertoires were essentially private (max about 120 shared). The use of highly purified populations and single-cell validation was advised by the authors, since misinterpretation of bulk repertoire data could be caused by unexpected Vdelta2 sequences. No clustering by age or sex was observed, so analyses did not stratify donors by these variables. Despite high sort purity, about 21% of thymic TRD sequences were Vdelta2 (and few Vdelta3), unlike peripheral blood Vdelta1+ controls. In contrast to oligoclonal peripheral blood repertoires, thymic TRG and TRD repertoires appeared to be highly polyclonal with Gaussian CDR3 length distributions.

The junction shows trimming of 3 bases on V and 0 bases on J, plus 29 bases between the germline ends. The cysteine opens and the phenylalanine closes a CDR3 of 21 amino acids. The read is trimmed to its CDR3 DNA, 63 bases read in frame from base 1. In the germline V gene, CDR1 corresponds to TSWWSYY and CDR2 to QGS. Thymic samples were depleted of alphabeta T cells, then CD3+ TCRVdelta1+ TCRVdelta2- thymocytes were FACS-sorted. A purity of roughly 96% to 99.6% was achieved for sorted Vdelta1+ thymocytes. The thymic specimens were obtained from about eight paediatric patients who were undergoing corrective cardiac surgery and ranged in age from about 5 days to 17 months. After the thymic tissue was dispersed, mononuclear cells were isolated using a Histopaque-1077 density gradient. For staining, the antibodies used were anti-TCRVdelta1 clone TS8.2, anti-TCRVdelta2 clone B6, anti-CD3 clone HIT3a and anti-TCRalphabeta clone IP26.

RNA extraction was carried out with the RNeasy mini kit, and reverse transcription was then done using Superscript III. CDR3 amplicons were generated by multiplex PCR with pooled V-gene forward primers and a constant-region reverse primer carrying Illumina adaptor overhangs. After gel purification, the amplicons were indexed with Nextera index primers during eight to nine additional PCR cycles and then purified using AMPure XP beads. The libraries were sequenced on an Illumina MiSeq using paired-end 250 bp reads, dual indexing and an approximately 19% PhiX spike-in. The original pipeline was this. FastQC was used to check read quality, and ea-utils fastq-join was used to merge TRG read pairs. Annotation of sequences was performed with IMGT/HighV-QUEST, only productive sequences with unambiguous V-gene assignment were retained, and clonotypes were defined by identical CDR3 sequence. Downstream analysis used VDJtools 1.1.1, tcR 2.2.3, Treemap and vegan Shannon diversity in R 3.4.4. TCRdb called clones anew from the public reads via CATT; matching DNA rows were later pooled. The V and J calls follow TCRdb's processing rather than the paper's. Across this sample there are 80,000 or so delta-chain clones, with about 35% seen only once. Of the sample, more than 0.25% is held by the ten largest clones.

This TCR was sampled from a boy in the first two years of life who had congenital heart surgery. The material sequenced was Vdelta1+ gamma-delta thymocytes from the thymus. The cell subset or site label for this specimen denotes: FACS-sorted CD3+ TCRalphabeta- TCRVdelta1+ TCRVdelta2- thymocytes. The chain links TRDV1 with TRDJ1, with a weak D call of TRDD3 (5 bases match). The CDR3 loop reads CALGDCLGDTSVKGYTDKLIF. The sequenced DNA is TGTGCTCTTGGGGATTGTTTGGGTGATACCTCTGTGAAGGGGTACACCGATAAACTCATCTTT.